This T cell receptor beta chain was sequenced during a study of radiotherapy plus CTLA-4 blockade in lung cancer. General study results and limits: Blood TCR clones of tumor origin expanded after radiotherapy plus ipilimumab.

CTLA-4 blockade using ipilimumab, together with focal radiation, was received by patients with chemo-refractory metastatic non-small-cell lung cancer. A word on this clone: Its antigen is unknown.

Profiled with immunoSEQ multiplex PCR; TCRdb holds only in-frame clones, not every one. Found here are around 70,000 clones, over 80% of them singletons; the top ten hold about 4.3%. With 0 bases clipped from V and 2 bases from J, the junction kept 2 bases outside the gene matches. This CDR3 has 15 amino acids. The V gene's germline CDR1 is SGHDT and CDR2 YYEEEE. This receptor was taken from a human donor with non-small cell lung cancer who had a partial response to radiotherapy plus ipilimumab. The specimen was peripheral blood, collected from a patient treated with radiotherapy plus ipilimumab. The chain carries TRBV5-6 and TRBJ2-3; TRBD1 matches 8 bases. This CDR3 is CASSLGQGATDTQYF. The CDR3 DNA reads TGTGCCAGCAGCTTGGGCCAGGGGGCCACAGATACGCAGTATTTT. Full variable domain (missing parts from reference TRBV5-6 and TRBJ2-3): DAGVTQSPTHLIKTRGQQVTLRCSPKSGHDTVSWYQQALGQGPQFIFQYYEEEERQRGNFPDRFSGHQFPNYSSELNVNALLLGDSALYLCASSLGQGATDTQYFGPGTRLTVL.